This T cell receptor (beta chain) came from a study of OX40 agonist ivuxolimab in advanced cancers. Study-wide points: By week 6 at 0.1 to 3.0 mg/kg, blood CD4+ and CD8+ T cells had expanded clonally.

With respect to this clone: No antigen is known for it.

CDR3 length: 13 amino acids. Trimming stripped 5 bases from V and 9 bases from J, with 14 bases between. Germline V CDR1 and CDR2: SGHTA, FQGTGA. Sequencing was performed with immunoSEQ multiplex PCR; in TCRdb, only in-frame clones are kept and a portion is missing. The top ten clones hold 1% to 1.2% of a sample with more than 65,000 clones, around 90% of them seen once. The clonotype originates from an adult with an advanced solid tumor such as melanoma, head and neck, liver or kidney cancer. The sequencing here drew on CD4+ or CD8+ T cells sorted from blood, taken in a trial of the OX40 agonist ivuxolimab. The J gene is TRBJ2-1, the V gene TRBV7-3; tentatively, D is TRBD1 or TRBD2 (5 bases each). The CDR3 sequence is CASSPDTSLEQFF. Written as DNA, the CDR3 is TGTGCCAGCAGCCCGGACACTAGTCTTGAGCAGTTCTTC.